This T cell receptor beta chain was sequenced during a study of T cell responses to AZD1222 COVID-19 vaccine. Overall study findings and caveats: Repertoires were obtained solely post-peak T cell response. At baseline, seropositivity was found in only a handful of AZD1222 recipients.

CDR3 length equals 15 residues. CDR1 and CDR2 from the germline V gene are LGHDT and YNNKEL (reference sequence). The V end was cut by 3 bases, the J end by 2 bases, with 12 bases between. Generated by immunoSEQ multiplex PCR, the TCRdb table keeps only in-frame clones and is missing some. The sample comprises some 150,000 clones, 88% of which are singletons, and 3% to 4% rests with the top ten. In regard to this clone: Its antigen is still unknown.

The rearrangement joins TRBV3-1 (or the pseudogene TRBV3-2) to TRBJ2-3, with D perhaps TRBD1 (6 bases). The material was peripheral blood, obtained on day 0 of MenACWY control vaccination. The clonotype comes from an adult in good health. Here the CDR3 reads CASSHGGSYTDTQYF. The CDR3 DNA sequence: TGTGCCAGCAGCCATGGGGGCTCCTACACAGATACGCAGTATTTT.